The T cell receptor (beta chain) described here comes from a study of beta chain features in type 1 diabetes. Overall study results and limits: Since sequencing was performed on cDNA, cells with high TCR expression could be over-represented. Fewer junction insertions and more nucleotide deletions appeared in type 1 diabetes patients.

Isolated RNA was reverse transcribed in full, so expressed TCRB transcripts were sequenced. The method was immunoSEQ multiplex PCR; TCRdb's version includes in-frame clones alone and lacks a portion of them. The sample lists under 150,000 clones, 48% seen once, with around 0.39% in the top ten. Sorting of CD4+ naive, central memory, regulatory and stem cell-like memory cells was performed via CD45RO/CCR7/CD25/CD127/CD95/CD27. Worth noting for this clone: Its antigen remains unidentified.

This TCR was sampled from a man younger than 30 in good health. Input material: Tregs from blood.

CDR3 region: CAISYGQGRAGANVLTF. The CDR3 DNA reads TGTGCCATCAGTTACGGACAGGGAAGAGCGGGGGCCAACGTCCTGACTTTC. V is TRBV10-3 and J is TRBJ2-6; 8 bases line up with TRBD1. CDR3 length: 17 residues. After removal of 5 bases from V and 4 bases from J, the junction contained 10 bases not matched to a gene. Per germline, CDR1 ENHRY and CDR2 SYGVKD.